The T cell receptor (beta chain) described here comes from a study of T cells in Graves' hyperthyroidism and ophthalmopathy. Worth noting for this clonotype: Its antigen is still unknown.

Notes on the study in general: The blood repertoire included most of the expanded thyroid clonotypes above 0.001. A model using 13 V-J features told ophthalmopathy apart from stable hyperthyroidism. Ophthalmopathy was model-predicted a median roughly 6.5 months pre-onset.

RNA transcripts served as the template for amplifying TCR beta CDR3 regions. First-round RT-PCR with HTBI primers amplified the TCR CDR3 region. TCRdb reprocessed the multiplex PCR reads with MiXCR, giving one entry per CDR3 protein. Among 650,000 to 700,000 distinct CDR3 sequences listed, around 16% were seen once. Patients with uncontrolled infections, other autoimmune diseases, pregnancy or lactation were excluded. CDR3 length equals 14 residues. Trimming took 1 base from V and 5 from J, leaving 12 bases between them. Per germline, CDR1 MDHEN and CDR2 SYDVKM. The receptor's source is a man in his forties or fifties with Graves' hyperthyroidism. The gene calls are TRBV28 and TRBJ2-7; D is unresolved. The sample comprised blood. CDR3 protein: CASSLFSRPHEQYF. In DNA, the CDR3 is TGTGCCAGCAGTTTATTTAGTCGCCCCCACGAGCAGTACTTC.